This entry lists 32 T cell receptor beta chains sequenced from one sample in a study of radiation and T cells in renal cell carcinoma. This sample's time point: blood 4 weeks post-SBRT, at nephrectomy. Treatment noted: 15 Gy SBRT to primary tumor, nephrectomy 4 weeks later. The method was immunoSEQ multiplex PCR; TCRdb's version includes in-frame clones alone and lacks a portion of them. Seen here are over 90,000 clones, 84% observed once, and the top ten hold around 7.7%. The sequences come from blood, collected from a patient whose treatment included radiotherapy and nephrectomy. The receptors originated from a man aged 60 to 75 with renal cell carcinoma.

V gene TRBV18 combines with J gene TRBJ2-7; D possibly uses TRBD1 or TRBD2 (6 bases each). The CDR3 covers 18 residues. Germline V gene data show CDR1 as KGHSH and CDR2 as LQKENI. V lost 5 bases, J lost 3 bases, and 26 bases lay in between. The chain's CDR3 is CASSVGTPGRGLHYEQYF. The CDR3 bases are TGTGCCAGCTCAGTAGGGACCCCTGGCCGGGGGCTCCACTACGAGCAGTACTTC.

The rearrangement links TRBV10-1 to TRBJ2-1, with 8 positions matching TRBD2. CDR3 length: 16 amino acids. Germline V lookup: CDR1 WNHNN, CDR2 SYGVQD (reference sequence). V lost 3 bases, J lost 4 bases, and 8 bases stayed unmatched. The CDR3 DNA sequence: TGCGCCAGCAGTGACCCCAGCGGGAGTGGATACAATGAGCAGTTCTTC. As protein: CASSDPSGSGYNEQFF.

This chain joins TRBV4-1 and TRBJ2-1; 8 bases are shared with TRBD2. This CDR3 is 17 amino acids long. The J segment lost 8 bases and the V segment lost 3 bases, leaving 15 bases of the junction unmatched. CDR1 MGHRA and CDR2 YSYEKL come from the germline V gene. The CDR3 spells CASSQGPGLVLPHEQFF. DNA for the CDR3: TGCGCCAGCAGCCAGGGTCCGGGACTAGTACTCCCCCATGAGCAGTTCTTC.

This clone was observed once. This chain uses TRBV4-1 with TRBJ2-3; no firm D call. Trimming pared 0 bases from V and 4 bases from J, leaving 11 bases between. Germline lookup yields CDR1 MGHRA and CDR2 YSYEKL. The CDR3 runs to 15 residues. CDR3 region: CASSQDSFPSDTQYF. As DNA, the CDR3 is TGCGCCAGCAGCCAAGACTCCTTTCCTTCAGATACGCAGTATTTT.

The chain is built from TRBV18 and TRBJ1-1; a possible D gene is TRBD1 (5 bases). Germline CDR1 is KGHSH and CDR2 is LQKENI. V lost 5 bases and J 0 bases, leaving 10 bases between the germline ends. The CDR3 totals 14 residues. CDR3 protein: CASSGASMNTEAFF. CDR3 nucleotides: TGTGCCAGCTCAGGGGCTTCGATGAACACTGAAGCTTTCTTT.

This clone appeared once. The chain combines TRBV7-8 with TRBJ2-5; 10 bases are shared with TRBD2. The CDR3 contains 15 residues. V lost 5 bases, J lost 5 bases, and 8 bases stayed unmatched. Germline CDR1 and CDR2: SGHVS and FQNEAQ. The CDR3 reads CASSPTSGNLETQYF. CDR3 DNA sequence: TGTGCCAGCAGCCCTACTAGCGGGAATTTGGAGACCCAGTACTTC.

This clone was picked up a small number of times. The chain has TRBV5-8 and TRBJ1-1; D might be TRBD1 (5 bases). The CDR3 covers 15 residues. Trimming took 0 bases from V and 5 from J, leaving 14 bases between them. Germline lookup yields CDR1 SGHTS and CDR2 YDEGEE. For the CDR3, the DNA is TGTGCCAGCAGCTTGGAATGGCCCAGGGCAACTGAAGCTTTCTTT. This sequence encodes CASSLEWPRATEAFF.

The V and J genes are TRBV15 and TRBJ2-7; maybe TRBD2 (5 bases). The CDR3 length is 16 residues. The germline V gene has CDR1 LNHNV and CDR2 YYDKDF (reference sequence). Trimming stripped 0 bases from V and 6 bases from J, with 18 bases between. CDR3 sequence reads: CATSRDPGPSEGEQYF. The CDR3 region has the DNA TGTGCCACCAGCAGAGATCCAGGACCCTCTGAGGGCGAGCAGTACTTC.

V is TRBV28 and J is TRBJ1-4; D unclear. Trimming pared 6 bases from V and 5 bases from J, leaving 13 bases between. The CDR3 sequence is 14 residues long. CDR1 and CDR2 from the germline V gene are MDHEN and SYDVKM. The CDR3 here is CASSPPHRNEKLFF. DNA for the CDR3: TGTGCCAGCAGCCCCCCCCACAGAAATGAAAAACTGTTTTTT.

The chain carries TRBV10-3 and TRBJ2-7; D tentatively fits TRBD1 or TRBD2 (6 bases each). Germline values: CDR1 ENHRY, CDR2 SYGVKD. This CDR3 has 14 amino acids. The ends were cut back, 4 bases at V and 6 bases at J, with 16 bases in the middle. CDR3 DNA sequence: TGTGCCATCAGTGTAGAAGGGGGGCTCGGCGAGCAGTACTTC. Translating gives CAISVEGGLGEQYF.

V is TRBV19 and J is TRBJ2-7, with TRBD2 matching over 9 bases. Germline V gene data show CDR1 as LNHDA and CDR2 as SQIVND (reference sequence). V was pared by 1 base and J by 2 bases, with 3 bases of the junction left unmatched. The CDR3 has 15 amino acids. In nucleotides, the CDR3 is TGTGCCAGTAGTATAGCTAGCGGGAAACCCTACGAGCAGTACTTC. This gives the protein CASSIASGKPYEQYF.

Written as DNA, the CDR3 is TGTGCCAGCAGTTCCACTAGCGGTTTGACCTACAATGAGCAGTTCTTC. The encoded protein is CASSSTSGLTYNEQFF. The chain combines TRBV27 with TRBJ2-1; TRBD2 agrees at 8 bases. The junction had 7 bases not matched to a gene; V was cut back by 4 bases and J by 2 bases. This CDR3 is built from 16 residues. From germline, CDR1 is MNHEY and CDR2 SMNVEV (reference sequence).

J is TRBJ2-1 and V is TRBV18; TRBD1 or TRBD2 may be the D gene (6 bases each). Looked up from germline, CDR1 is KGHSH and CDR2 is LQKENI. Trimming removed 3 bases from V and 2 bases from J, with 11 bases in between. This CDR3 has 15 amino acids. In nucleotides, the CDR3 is TGTGCCAGCTCACCGCCGGGGGCGGCCTACAATGAGCAGTTCTTC. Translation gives CASSPPGAAYNEQFF.

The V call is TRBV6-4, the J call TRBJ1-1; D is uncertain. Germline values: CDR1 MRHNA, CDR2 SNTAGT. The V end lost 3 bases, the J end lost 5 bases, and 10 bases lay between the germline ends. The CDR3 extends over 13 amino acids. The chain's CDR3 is CASSERVWTEAFF. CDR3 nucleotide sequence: TGTGCCAGCAGTGAAAGGGTGTGGACTGAAGCTTTCTTT.

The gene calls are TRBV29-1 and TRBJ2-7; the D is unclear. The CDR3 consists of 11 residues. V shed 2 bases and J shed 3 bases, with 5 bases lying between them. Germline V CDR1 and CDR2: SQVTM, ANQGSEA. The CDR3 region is CSVENGYEQYF. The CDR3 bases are TGCAGCGTTGAAAATGGCTACGAGCAGTACTTC.

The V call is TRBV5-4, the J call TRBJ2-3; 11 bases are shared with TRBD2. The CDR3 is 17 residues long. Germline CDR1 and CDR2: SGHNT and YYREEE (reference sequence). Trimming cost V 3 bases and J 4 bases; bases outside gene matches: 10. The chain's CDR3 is CASSSGTSGHRADTQYF. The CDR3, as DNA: TGTGCCAGCAGCTCCGGGACTAGCGGCCACAGGGCAGATACGCAGTATTTT.

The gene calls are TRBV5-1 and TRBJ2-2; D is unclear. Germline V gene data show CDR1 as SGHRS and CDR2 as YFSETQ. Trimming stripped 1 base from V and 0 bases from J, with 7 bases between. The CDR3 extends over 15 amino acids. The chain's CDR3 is CASSLSSSNTGELFF. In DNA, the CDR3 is TGCGCCAGCAGCTTGAGTTCATCGAACACCGGGGAGCTGTTTTTT.

CDR3 in DNA: TGTGCCAGCAGCCGCTCCAATTCACCCCTCCACTTT. Translated: CASSRSNSPLHF. This rearrangement joins TRBV6-5 to TRBJ1-6; no firm D call. Trimming stripped 6 bases from V and 7 bases from J, with 7 bases between. CDR3 length equals 12 residues. CDR1 is MNHEY and CDR2 is SVGAGI in the germline V gene.

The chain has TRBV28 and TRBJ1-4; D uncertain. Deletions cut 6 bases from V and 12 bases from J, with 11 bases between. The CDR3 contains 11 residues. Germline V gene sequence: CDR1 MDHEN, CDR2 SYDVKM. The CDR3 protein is CASSTPRELFF. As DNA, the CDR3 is TGTGCCAGCAGCACCCCTAGGGAACTGTTTTTT.

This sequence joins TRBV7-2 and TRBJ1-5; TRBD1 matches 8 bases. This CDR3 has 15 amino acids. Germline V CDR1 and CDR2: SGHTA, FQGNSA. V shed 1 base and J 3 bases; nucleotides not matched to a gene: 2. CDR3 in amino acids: CASSLDRGDNQPQHF. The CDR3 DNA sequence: TGTGCCAGCAGCTTAGACAGGGGGGACAATCAGCCCCAGCATTTT.

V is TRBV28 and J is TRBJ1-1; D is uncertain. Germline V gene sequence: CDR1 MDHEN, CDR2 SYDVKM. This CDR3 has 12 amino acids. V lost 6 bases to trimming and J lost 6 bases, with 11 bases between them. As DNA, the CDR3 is TGTGCCAGCAGGGACTTGGTCTCTGAAGCTTTCTTT. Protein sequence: CASRDLVSEAFF.

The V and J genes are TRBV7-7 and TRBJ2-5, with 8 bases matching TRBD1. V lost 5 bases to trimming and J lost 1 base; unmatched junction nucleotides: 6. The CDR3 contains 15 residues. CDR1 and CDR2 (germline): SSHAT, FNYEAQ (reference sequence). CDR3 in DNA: TGTGCCAGCAGCGACGACAGGGGAAGCCAAGAGACCCAGTACTTC. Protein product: CASSDDRGSQETQYF.

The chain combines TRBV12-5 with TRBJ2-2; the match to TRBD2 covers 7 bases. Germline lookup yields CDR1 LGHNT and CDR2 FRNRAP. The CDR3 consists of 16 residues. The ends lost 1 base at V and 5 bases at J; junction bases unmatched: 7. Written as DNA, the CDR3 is TGTGCTAGTGGTTTGGGTGCCGCGGGAGTAACCGGGGAGCTGTTTTTT. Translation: CASGLGAAGVTGELFF. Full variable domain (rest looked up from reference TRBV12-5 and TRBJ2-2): DARVTQTPRHKVTEMGQEVTMRCQPILGHNTVFWYRQTMMQGLELLAYFRNRAPLDDSGMPKDRFSAEMPDATLATLKIQPSEPRDSAVYFCASGLGAAGVTGELFFGEGSRLTVL.

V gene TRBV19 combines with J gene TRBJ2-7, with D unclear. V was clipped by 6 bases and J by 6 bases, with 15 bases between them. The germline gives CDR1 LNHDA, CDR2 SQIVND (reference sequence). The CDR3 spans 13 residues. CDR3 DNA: TGTGCCAGTAGGACACCGGGTGTAGGCGAGCAGTACTTC. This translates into CASRTPGVGEQYF.

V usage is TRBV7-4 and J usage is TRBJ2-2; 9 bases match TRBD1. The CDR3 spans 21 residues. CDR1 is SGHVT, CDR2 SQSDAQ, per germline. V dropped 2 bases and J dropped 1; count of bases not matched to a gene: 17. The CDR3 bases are TGTGCCAGCAGCTTACTCAAACACAGGGGGCGACGAGCGGGGAACACCGGGGAGCTGTTTTTT. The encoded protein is CASSLLKHRGRRAGNTGELFF.

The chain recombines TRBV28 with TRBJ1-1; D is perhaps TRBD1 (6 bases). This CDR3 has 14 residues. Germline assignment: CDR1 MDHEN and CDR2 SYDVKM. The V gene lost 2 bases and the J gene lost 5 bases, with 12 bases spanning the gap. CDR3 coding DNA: TGTGCCAGCAGTTTAGGGGGGGCGGAAACTGAAGCTTTCTTT. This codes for CASSLGGAETEAFF.

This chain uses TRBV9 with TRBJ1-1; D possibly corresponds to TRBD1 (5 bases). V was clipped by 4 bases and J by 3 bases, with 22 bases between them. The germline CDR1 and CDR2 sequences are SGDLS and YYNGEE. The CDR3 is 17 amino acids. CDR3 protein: CASSSGRGTAVYTEAFF. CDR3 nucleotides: TGTGCCAGCAGCTCTGGAAGGGGCACCGCCGTCTACACTGAAGCTTTCTTT.

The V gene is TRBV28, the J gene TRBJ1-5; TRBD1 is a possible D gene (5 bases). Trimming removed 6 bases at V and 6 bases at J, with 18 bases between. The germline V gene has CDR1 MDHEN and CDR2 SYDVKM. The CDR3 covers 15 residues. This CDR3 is CASRPLAPGTQPQHF. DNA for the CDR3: TGTGCCAGCAGACCCTTGGCTCCAGGGACTCAGCCCCAGCATTTT.

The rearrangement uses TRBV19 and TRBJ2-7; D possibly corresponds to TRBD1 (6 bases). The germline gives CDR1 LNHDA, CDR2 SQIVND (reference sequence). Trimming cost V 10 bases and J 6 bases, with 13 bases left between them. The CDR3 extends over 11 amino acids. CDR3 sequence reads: CATATGSEQYF. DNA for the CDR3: TGTGCCACGGCGACAGGCTCCGAGCAGTACTTC. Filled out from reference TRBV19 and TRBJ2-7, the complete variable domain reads DGGITQSPKYLFRKEGQNVTLSCEQNLNHDAMYWYRQDPGQGLRLIYYSQIVNDFQKGDIAEGYSVSREKKESFPLTVTSAQKNPTAFYLCATATGSEQYFGPGTRLTVT.

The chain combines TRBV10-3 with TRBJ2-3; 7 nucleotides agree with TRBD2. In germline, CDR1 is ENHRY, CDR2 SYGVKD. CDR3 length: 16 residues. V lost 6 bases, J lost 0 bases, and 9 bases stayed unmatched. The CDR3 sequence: CAIRGLAELSTDTQYF. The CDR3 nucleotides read TGTGCCATCAGGGGGCTAGCGGAGCTTAGCACAGATACGCAGTATTTT.

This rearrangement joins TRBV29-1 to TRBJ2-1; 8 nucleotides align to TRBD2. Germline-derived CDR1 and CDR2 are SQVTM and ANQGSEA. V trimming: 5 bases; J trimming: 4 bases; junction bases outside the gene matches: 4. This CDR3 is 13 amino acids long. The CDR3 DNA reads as TGCAGCGTTAACCCGGGGGGGTACAATGAGCAGTTCTTC. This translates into CSVNPGGYNEQFF.

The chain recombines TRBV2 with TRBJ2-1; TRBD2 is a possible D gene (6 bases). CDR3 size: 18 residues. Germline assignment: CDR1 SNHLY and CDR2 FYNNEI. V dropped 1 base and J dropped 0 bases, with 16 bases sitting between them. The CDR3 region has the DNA TGTGCCAGCAGTGAAGAGGGTCAGACTAGTTACTCCTACAATGAGCAGTTCTTC. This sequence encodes CASSEEGQTSYSYNEQFF. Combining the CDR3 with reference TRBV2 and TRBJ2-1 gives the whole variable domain EPEVTQTPSHQVTQMGQEVILRCVPISNHLYFYWYRQILGQKVEFLVSFYNNEISEKSEIFDDQFSVERPDGSNFTLKIRSTKLEDSAMYFCASSEEGQTSYSYNEQFFGPGTRLTVL.